Below, 22 T cell receptor beta chains from the same sample are listed, as sequenced in a study of blood T cells in healthy people across ages. The authors ran a second PCR of about 6 to 11 cycles using a sample-barcoded 5' primer and a J-beta primer mix. TCRdb reprocessed the 5' RACE reads with MiXCR, giving one entry per CDR3 protein. The sample consists of about 1.7 million distinct CDR3 sequences, about 30% of them appearing once. Sequences were obtained from blood. Every receptor here comes from a woman in her 30s in good health.

This clonotype showed up just a few times. The V gene is TRBV4-2, the J gene TRBJ1-4; D is ambiguous. The CDR3 sequence is 16 residues long. Between the trimmed V and J ends, which lost 1 base and 1 base, there was a span of 10 bases. Per germline, CDR1 LGHNA and CDR2 YNFKEQ. CDR3 in amino acids: CASSQGKQLTNEKLFF. The DNA for the CDR3 is TGTGCCAGCAGCCAAGGAAAGCAGTTAACTAATGAAAAACTGTTTTTT.

The chain is built from TRBV13 and TRBJ1-4; D remains unclear. The germline CDR1 and CDR2 sequences are PRHDT and FYEKMQ (reference sequence). The CDR3 extends over 14 amino acids. Trimming took 8 bases from V and 0 from J, leaving 10 bases between them. The CDR3 loop is CASRQYATNEKLFF. For the CDR3, the DNA is TGTGCCAGCCGACAATATGCAACTAATGAAAAACTGTTTTTT.

The chain employs TRBV4-3 and TRBJ2-3; no clear D. Per germline, CDR1 LGHNA and CDR2 YSLEER. CDR3 size: 16 residues. The germline V and J ends were trimmed by 0 bases and 0 bases, with 10 bases remaining between them. The CDR3 DNA reads as TGCGCCAGCAGCCAAGAGTGGGAATCTAGCACAGATACGCAGTATTTT. Its translation is CASSQEWESSTDTQYF.

The V gene is TRBV2, the J gene TRBJ2-7, with TRBD1 identical over 7 bases. V was pared by 7 bases and J by 2 bases, with 8 bases of the junction left unmatched. Germline V gene data show CDR1 as SNHLY and CDR2 as FYNNEI. The CDR3 totals 14 residues. The CDR3 protein is CASKNRGETYEQYF. DNA for the CDR3: TGTGCCAGCAAGAACAGGGGTGAAACCTACGAGCAGTACTTC.

The rearrangement uses TRBV18 and TRBJ1-3; D remains unclear. V was clipped by 0 bases and J by 2 bases, with 5 bases between them. The length of the CDR3 is 14 residues. Germline V gene lookup returns CDR1 KGHSH and CDR2 LQKENI. CDR3 DNA sequence: TGTGCCAGCTCACCACCGACTGCTGGAAACACCATATATTTT. It is translated as CASSPPTAGNTIYF.

This clonotype was counted many times. The rearrangement joins TRBV29-1 to TRBJ2-7; 7 nucleotides align to TRBD1. The CDR3 length is 12 residues. V was pared by 6 bases and J by 3 bases, with 5 bases of the junction left unmatched. Germline V gene data show CDR1 as SQVTM and CDR2 as ANQGSEA. The DNA of the CDR3 is TGCAGCGTCGGAGACAGGGACTACGAGCAGTACTTC. It is translated as CSVGDRDYEQYF.

This clonotype occurred a few times. The chain combines TRBV7-9 with TRBJ2-1, with TRBD2 identical over 10 bases. This CDR3 is built from 12 residues. The germline gives CDR1 SEHNR, CDR2 FQNEAQ (reference sequence). Losses at the gene ends were 10 bases for V and 9 bases for J; bases not matched to a gene: 6. CDR3 sequence reads: CATSGSGTEQFF. DNA of the CDR3: TGTGCCACTAGCGGGAGTGGGACTGAGCAGTTCTTC.

The V call is TRBV20-1, the J call TRBJ1-2; 7 bases line up with TRBD1. This CDR3 comprises 13 residues. The ends lost 0 bases at V and 9 bases at J; junction bases unmatched: 7. The germline gives CDR1 DFQATT, CDR2 SNEGSKA (reference sequence). This chain's CDR3 is CSARDQGDLSYTF. DNA of the CDR3: TGCAGTGCTAGAGATCAGGGGGACCTCAGCTACACCTTC.

This clonotype was seen a single time. This may be a read error: a much more frequent sequence differs by one nucleotide. The rearrangement joins TRBV7-2 to TRBJ2-7; D may correspond to TRBD1 or TRBD2 (5 bases each). The length of the CDR3 is 13 residues. The germline V and J ends were trimmed by 9 bases and 0 bases, with 12 bases remaining between them. Looked up from germline, CDR1 is SGHTA and CDR2 is FQGNSA. This CDR3 is CASGDGPSYEQYF. CDR3 DNA: TGTGCCAGTGGGGACGGACCCTCCTACGAGCAGTACTTC.

The CDR3 reads CASSSPRREATYEQYF. The CDR3 nucleotides read TGTGCCAGCAGTTCTCCGAGGCGGGAGGCAACCTACGAGCAGTACTTC. The chain employs TRBV28 and TRBJ2-5; 8 bases map to TRBD2. Judging by the DNA end, TRBJ2-7 fits better; the J call may be wrong. The V gene's germline CDR1 is MDHEN and CDR2 SYDVKM. The CDR3 covers 16 residues.

The chain has TRBV3-1 and TRBJ2-1; D ambiguous. The germline V gene encodes CDR1 LGHDT and CDR2 YNNKEL (reference sequence). V was trimmed by 4 bases and J by 6 bases, leaving 10 bases between them. CDR3 length equals 13 residues. CDR3 residues: CASSLMDLNEQFF. The CDR3 nucleotides read TGTGCCAGCAGCCTGATGGACCTCAATGAGCAGTTCTTC.

V and J are TRBV5-1 and TRBJ2-1; 11 nucleotides agree with TRBD2. Germline-derived CDR1 and CDR2 are SGHRS and YFSETQ. This CDR3 has 15 residues. The ends lost 5 bases at V and 6 bases at J; junction bases unmatched: 7. In DNA, the CDR3 is TGCGCCAGCAGGTTAGCGGGAGGGCGTACCAATGAGCAGTTCTTC. Its translation is CASRLAGGRTNEQFF.

V and J are TRBV7-6 and TRBJ1-1, with D unclear. There are 18 residues in the CDR3. V was cut by 5 bases and J by 1 base, with 23 bases left in between. Germline lookup yields CDR1 SGHVS and CDR2 FNYEAQ. The CDR3 DNA reads as TGTGCCAGCAGCCGCCACGTTAAGACGGGCTTGAGGAACACTGAAGCTTTCTTT. The encoded protein is CASSRHVKTGLRNTEAFF.

This clonotype was counted only a few times. The CDR3 DNA reads as TGTGCCATCGGGGACAGGGAGGAGGCTTTCTTT. This encodes CAIGDREEAFF. This chain joins TRBV10-3 and TRBJ1-1; 9 bases align to TRBD1. The CDR3 is 11 residues long. J lost 11 bases, V lost 8 bases, and 6 bases had no gene match. CDR1 is ENHRY, CDR2 SYGVKD, per germline.

In this sample, this clonotype turned up a few times. The J gene is TRBJ1-5, the V gene TRBV6-2 or TRBV6-3; D gene unclear. Per germline, CDR1 MNHEY and CDR2 SVGEGT. Trimming cost V 8 bases and J 0 bases, with 14 bases left between them. This CDR3 is built from 15 residues. For the CDR3, the DNA is TGTGCCAGCCTCAAAGATGTGAATAGCAATCAGCCCCAGCATTTT. Translation gives CASLKDVNSNQPQHF.

The chain employs TRBV20-1 and TRBJ1-2, with 7 bases fitting TRBD1. The CDR3 runs to 11 residues. Looked up from germline, CDR1 is DFQATT and CDR2 is SNEGSKA (reference sequence). The trim removed 6 bases at V and 5 bases at J, leaving 3 bases unmatched. In DNA form, the CDR3 reads TGCAGTGCCGGACAGGTGTATGGCTACACCTTC. Translation: CSAGQVYGYTF.

A few counts support this clonotype. This chain links TRBV11-2 with TRBJ2-3; possible D gene TRBD2, 5 bases. Germline V CDR1 and CDR2: SGHAT, FQNNGV. This CDR3 contains 18 residues. Trimming cost V 3 bases and J 0 bases, with 19 bases left between them. The CDR3 protein is CASSFPPAGAPSTDTQYF. For the CDR3, the DNA is TGTGCCAGCAGCTTTCCCCCCGCGGGCGCCCCTAGCACAGATACGCAGTATTTT.

As to this clonotype: This may come from a read error, since a much larger clone is one base off. The V gene is TRBV4-3, the J gene TRBJ2-4; 7 positions agree with TRBD2. The germline CDR1 and CDR2 sequences are LGHNA and YSLEER. The CDR3 has 16 amino acids. The CDR3 sequence: CASSHSRESGKTIQYF. The CDR3 nucleotides are TGCGCCAGCAGCCACTCGCGGGAGAGTGGCAAAACCATTCAGTACTTC.

The chain uses TRBV27 and TRBJ2-4; 10 nucleotides match TRBD2. TRBJ2-7 matches the DNA end more closely, so the J call is doubtful. The germline gives CDR1 MNHEY, CDR2 SMNVEV (reference sequence). This CDR3 contains 17 residues. For the CDR3, the DNA is TGTGCCAGCAGTTTATCGTCCGGGACTAGCGTCTCCTACGAGCAGTACTTC. Its translation is CASSLSSGTSVSYEQYF.

The chain joins TRBV28 to TRBJ1-5; D not certain. Looked up from germline, CDR1 is MDHEN and CDR2 is SYDVKM. Between the trimmed V and J ends, which lost 8 bases and 2 bases, there was a span of 16 bases. CDR3 length: 15 residues. CDR3 protein: CASLQDSGGNQPQHF. Here the CDR3 DNA reads TGTGCCAGCCTCCAGGATTCCGGGGGCAATCAGCCCCAGCATTTT. Full variable domain (missing parts from reference TRBV28 and TRBJ1-5): DVKVTQSSRYLVKRTGEKVFLECVQDMDHENMFWYRQDPGLGLRLIYFSYDVKMKEKGDIPEGYSVSREKKERFSLILESASTNQTSMYLCASLQDSGGNQPQHFGDGTRLSIL.

This clonotype was seen once. The CDR3 nucleotides read TGTGCCAGCAGTTTTATGGCGGGTAGCACAGATACGCAGTATTTT. The encoded protein is CASSFMAGSTDTQYF. The chain combines TRBV28 with TRBJ2-3; possible D gene TRBD2, 5 bases. Trimming stripped 3 bases from V and 0 bases from J, with 10 bases between. Germline CDR1 and CDR2: MDHEN and SYDVKM. This CDR3 comprises 15 residues.

This clonotype was picked up a small number of times. A read error may explain this, as a much larger clone is one base away. The rearrangement joins TRBV11-2 to TRBJ2-3; 9 bases are shared with TRBD2. The CDR3 extends over 16 amino acids. Germline lookup yields CDR1 SGHAT and CDR2 FQNNGV. The CDR3 is CASSLPGGRATDAQYF. As DNA, the CDR3 is TGTGCCAGCAGCTTGCCGGGCGGGAGGGCCACAGATGCGCAGTATTTT.